This T cell receptor beta chain was recorded in a study of T-cell memory formation after mild COVID-19 (dated by TCRdb to about 2021). Regarding the research as a whole: Most TCR sequence clusters were specific to one of the two donors. In two donors, T-cell clones that expanded and contracted after mild COVID-19 were tracked by sequencing TCRalpha and TCRbeta repertoires over time. The cohort comprised two young, previously healthy adult volunteers, one female and one male.

V loses 1 base at its end and J loses 8 bases; junction bases beyond the gene matches: 9. The CDR3 goes from the cysteine to the phenylalanine over 16 residues. Only the CDR3 part of the read is kept: 48 bases, read in frame from the first base. With regard to this clonotype: This clone's antigen is unknown. Per-nucleotide qualities are absent, and no much larger clonotype sits a single base away.

Study-level results and caveats: Clones contracting from day 15 to 85 had balanced CD4/CD8 phenotypes, while a second wave expanding from day 15 to 37 was biased towards CD4+. Contracting CD4+ clones turned up mainly in the CM and EM memory subsets, whereas EMRA was where CD8+ clones were enriched. SARS-CoV-2 specificity was not confirmed for the second-wave clones peaking on day 37. The detection of some responding clones in pre-infection memory suggests that pre-existing cross-reactive memory T cells joined the SARS-CoV-2 response. Only two mild cases were covered in the study, and larger cohorts including severe cases with pre-infection samples were considered necessary.

Sequencing relied on an Illumina NovaSeq 6000. TCRalpha and TCRbeta cDNA libraries were built by 5'RACE with constant-segment primers, adding sample barcodes and unique molecular identifiers. Trizol reagent was used to extract RNA from every sample. Amplification of the libraries took two PCR steps, and the second step added a second sample barcode plus Illumina TruSeq adapters. Sequencing of the libraries was done on an Illumina NovaSeq, producing 2 x 150 bp paired-end reads. In the original analysis: With migec v1.2.7, reads were demultiplexed and then collapsed into UMI-guided consensus sequences. With mixcr v2.1.11, UMI consensuses were aligned to TRA and TRB V and J templates and assembled into clonotypes. A clonotype was counted as expanded or contracted only when both edgeR and NoisET called the clonotype significant, with the noise models trained on biological replicates. For edgeR calls, the thresholds were a false discovery rate-adjusted p below 0.01 and a log2 fold-change of 1. As an exploratory analysis of dynamics, max-normalized trajectories of the 1000 most abundant clonotypes were examined with PCA combined with hierarchical clustering. Separately sequenced CD4+ and CD8+ repertoires were used to assign a CD4 or CD8 phenotype to each responding clone. Using fastp trimming at Q25 and MiXCR clonotype assembly, TCRdb reanalyzed the public sequencing data and kept in-frame beta chains. Entries are consolidated by CDR3 protein sequence, retaining the most common genes and DNA. The authors' filters were not applied to this entry. This sample holds roughly 200,000 distinct CDR3 sequences; 16% were observed only once. The ten most abundant clones make up around 2% of the sample.

Ficoll-Paque density gradient centrifugation was used to isolate PBMCs. The chain is encoded by TRBV12-3 or TRBV12-4 joined to TRBJ2-2; 8 bases in between match TRBD2. This TCR derives from an adult woman who had mild COVID-19 (a few samples of this study predate the infection). The sample titles of this study are shuffled in the database, so cell type and time point are left out; the donor was told from shared clones. The material sequenced was PBMCs or a T cell subset sorted from them (not recorded which). At the DNA level, the sequence is TGTGCCAGCAGTTTAGAACTAGCGGAATCACCGGGGGAGCTGTTTTTT. It translates to CASSLELAESPGELFF.